Given below is one TCR beta chain in context. The antigen is not known. The authors used template switching to add a universal primer site and gave cDNA unique molecular identifiers. TCRdb reprocessed the 5' RACE reads with MiXCR, giving one entry per CDR3 protein. The profile shows about 220,000 distinct CDR3 sequences, around 6.9% of them singletons. The junction had 2 bases not matched to a gene; V was cut back by 5 bases and J by 2 bases. Germline V gene data show CDR1 as SNHLY and CDR2 as FYNNEI. This CDR3 comprises 15 residues. This sample stems from a study of identical twins. Study results and limitations: Out-of-frame TCR alpha sharing observed in monozygotic twins exceeded model estimates. Out-of-frame alpha sequences shared by twins were enriched for low generation probability.

This sample also belongs to another study, concerning yellow fever vaccine responses in identical twins.

The sequenced material came from memory (CD45RO+) T cells sorted from blood. The V and J genes are TRBV2 and TRBJ2-1; 11 bases are shared with TRBD1. The TCR comes from a woman aged 18 to 35 in good health. The CDR3 DNA reads TGTGCCAGCAGTTGGGGACAGGGGGCCTACAATGAGCAGTTCTTC. Protein: CASSWGQGAYNEQFF.